This T cell receptor beta chain derives from a study of cytomegalovirus exposure and HLA in healthy donors. Study-level points and caveats: Some V segments, including TRBV6-2 and TRBV6-3, were excluded as indistinguishable. Investigators reported approximately 150 TCR beta chains as tied to cytomegalovirus.

On this clone itself: Its antigen is not identified.

CDR3 length equals 16 residues. The germline gives CDR1 MNHEY, CDR2 SMNVEV (reference sequence). V dropped 5 bases and J dropped 5; count of bases not matched to a gene: 10. Both 60 Vbeta primers and 13 Jbeta primers went into the PCR. Method: immunoSEQ multiplex PCR; TCRdb's copy keeps in-frame clones and lacks some. The table lists 150,000 to 200,000 clones, approximately 80% of them singletons. The sample taken for sequencing was PBMCs. The receptor was derived from a man younger than 35 in good health and CMV-seropositive. The chain employs TRBV27 and TRBJ2-1; TRBD2 matches at 9 bases. CDR3 in amino acids: CASSPDVSGSNNEQFF. The CDR3 DNA reads as TGTGCCAGCAGTCCCGATGTTAGCGGGAGTAACAATGAGCAGTTCTTC.